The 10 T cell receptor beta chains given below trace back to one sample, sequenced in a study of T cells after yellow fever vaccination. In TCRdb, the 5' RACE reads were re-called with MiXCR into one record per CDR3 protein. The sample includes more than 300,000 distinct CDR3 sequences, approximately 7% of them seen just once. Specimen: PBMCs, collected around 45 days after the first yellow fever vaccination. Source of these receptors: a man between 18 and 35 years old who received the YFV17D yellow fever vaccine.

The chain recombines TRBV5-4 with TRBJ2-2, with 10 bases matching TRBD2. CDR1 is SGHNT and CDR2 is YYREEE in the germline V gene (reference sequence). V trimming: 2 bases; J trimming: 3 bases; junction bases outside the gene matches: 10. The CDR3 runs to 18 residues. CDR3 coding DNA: TGTGCCAGCAGCTTCGGGCTAGCGGGGGACGAGGACACCGGGGAGCTGTTTTTT. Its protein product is CASSFGLAGDEDTGELFF. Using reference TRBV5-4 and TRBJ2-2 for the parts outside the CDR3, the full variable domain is ETGVTQSPTHLIKTRGQQVTLRCSSQSGHNTVSWYQQALGQGPQFIFQYYREEENGRGNFPPRFSGLQFPNYSSELNVNALELDDSALYLCASSFGLAGDEDTGELFFGEGSRLTVL.

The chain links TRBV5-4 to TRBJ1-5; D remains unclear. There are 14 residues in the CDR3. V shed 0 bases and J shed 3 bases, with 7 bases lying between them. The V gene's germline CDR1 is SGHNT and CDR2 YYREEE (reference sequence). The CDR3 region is CASSLAGDNQPQHF. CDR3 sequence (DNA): TGTGCCAGCAGCTTGGCAGGTGACAATCAGCCCCAGCATTTT.

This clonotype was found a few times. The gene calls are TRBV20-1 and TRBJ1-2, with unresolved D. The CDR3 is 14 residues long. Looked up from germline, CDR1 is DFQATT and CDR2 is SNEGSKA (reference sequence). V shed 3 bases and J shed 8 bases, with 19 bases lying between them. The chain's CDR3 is CSARAKGRPDGYTF. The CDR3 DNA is TGCAGTGCTAGGGCTAAAGGCCGACCGGACGGCTACACCTTC.

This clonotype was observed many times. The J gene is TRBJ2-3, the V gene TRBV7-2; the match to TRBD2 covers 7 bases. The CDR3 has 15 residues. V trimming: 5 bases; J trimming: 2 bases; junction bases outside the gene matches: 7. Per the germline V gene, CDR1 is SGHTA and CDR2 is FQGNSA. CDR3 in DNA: TGTGCCAGCAGCCAGCTGGGGGGGACCACAGATACGCAGTATTTT. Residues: CASSQLGGTTDTQYF. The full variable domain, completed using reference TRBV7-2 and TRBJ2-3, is GAGVSQSPSNKVTEKGKDVELRCDPISGHTALYWYRQSLGQGLEFLIYFQGNSAPDKSGLPSDRFSAERTGGSVSTLTIQRTQQEDSAVYLCASSQLGGTTDTQYFGPGTRLTVL.

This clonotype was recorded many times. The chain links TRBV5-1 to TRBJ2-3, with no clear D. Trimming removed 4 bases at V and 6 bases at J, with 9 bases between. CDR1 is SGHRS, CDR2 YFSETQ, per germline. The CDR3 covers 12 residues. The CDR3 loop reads CASSQEGDTQYF. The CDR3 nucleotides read TGCGCCAGCAGCCAAGAAGGGGATACGCAGTATTTT.

CDR3 sequence (DNA): TGCAGTGCTACCACCCCGCAGCTGTCCTACGAGCAGTACGTC. Encoded protein: CSATTPQLSYEQYV. The chain uses TRBV20-1 and TRBJ2-7; D not resolved. In germline, CDR1 is DFQATT, CDR2 SNEGSKA (reference sequence). Trimming left V 4 bases short and J 1 base short, with 14 bases between. CDR3 length: 14 residues.

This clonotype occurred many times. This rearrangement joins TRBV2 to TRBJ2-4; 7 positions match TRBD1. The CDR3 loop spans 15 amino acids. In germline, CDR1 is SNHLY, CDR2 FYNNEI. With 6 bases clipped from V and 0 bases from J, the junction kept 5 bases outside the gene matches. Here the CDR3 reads CASSGRGIAKNIQYF. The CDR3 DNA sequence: TGTGCCAGCAGCGGCAGGGGGATAGCCAAAAACATTCAGTACTTC.

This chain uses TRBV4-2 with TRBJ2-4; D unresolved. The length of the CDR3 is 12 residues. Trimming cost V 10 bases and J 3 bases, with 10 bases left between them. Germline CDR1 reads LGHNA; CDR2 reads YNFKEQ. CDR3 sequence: CATQPVKNIQYF. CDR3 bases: TGTGCCACCCAGCCCGTCAAAAACATTCAGTACTTC.

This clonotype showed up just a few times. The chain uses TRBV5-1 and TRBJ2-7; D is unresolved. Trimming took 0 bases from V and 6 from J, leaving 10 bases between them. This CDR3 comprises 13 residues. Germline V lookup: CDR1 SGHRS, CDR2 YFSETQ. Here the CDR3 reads CASSLELGFEQYF. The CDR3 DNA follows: TGCGCCAGCAGCTTGGAGTTGGGATTCGAGCAGTACTTC.

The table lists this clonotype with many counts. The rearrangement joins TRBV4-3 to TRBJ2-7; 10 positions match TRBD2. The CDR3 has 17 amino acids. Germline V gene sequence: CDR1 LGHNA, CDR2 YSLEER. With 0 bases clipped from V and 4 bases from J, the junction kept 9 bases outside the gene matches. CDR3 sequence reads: CASSQDLAGAPRYEQYF. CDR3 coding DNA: TGCGCCAGCAGCCAAGACCTAGCGGGGGCTCCTCGTTACGAGCAGTACTTC.